Following are 5 T cell receptor beta chains from one sample sequenced in a study of CD8 T cells in Susac syndrome. The RNA, roughly 0.5 to 1 ug, was put through reverse transcription using random hexamers. From the immunoSEQ multiplex PCR reads, TCRdb called clonotypes with MiXCR, one entry per CDR3 protein. The table shows approximately 180,000 distinct CDR3 sequences, with approximately 94% occurring only once. What was sequenced was CD4+ T cells from PBMCs. These receptors were taken from a human donor with multiple sclerosis.

The chain combines TRBV20-1 with TRBJ1-1, with D possibly being TRBD1 (6 bases). The germline gives CDR1 DFQATT, CDR2 SNEGSKA (reference sequence). The CDR3 totals 14 residues. The V end lost 1 base, the J end lost 1 base, and 10 bases lay between the germline ends. The CDR3 coding sequence is TGCAGTGCTAGAGTGGACAGCCAGAACACTGAAGCTTTCTTT. Translation gives CSARVDSQNTEAFF.

The chain employs TRBV27 and TRBJ1-5; D unresolved. From germline, CDR1 is MNHEY and CDR2 SMNVEV (reference sequence). This CDR3 spans 14 amino acids. V lost 2 bases and J 5 bases, leaving 10 bases between the germline ends. CDR3: CASSLQEGYQPQHF. Written as DNA, the CDR3 is TGTGCCAGCAGTTTACAGGAGGGTTATCAGCCCCAGCATTTT.

J is TRBJ2-2 and V is TRBV13; D is unclear. The CDR3 extends over 16 amino acids. V shed 5 bases and J shed 3 bases, with 16 bases lying between them. Germline CDR1 is PRHDT and CDR2 is FYEKMQ (reference sequence). The CDR3 is CASSQAGGRDTGELFF. The CDR3 nucleotides are TGTGCCAGCAGCCAAGCCGGCGGTCGGGACACCGGGGAGCTGTTTTTT.

J is TRBJ2-1 and V is TRBV12-3 or TRBV12-4; TRBD2 agrees at 8 bases. Trimming took 6 bases from V and 5 from J; bases not matched to a gene: 9. The CDR3 sequence is 15 residues long. Here the CDR3 DNA reads TGTGCCAGCAGAGTCCGGAGCGGGGGAGACAATGAGCAGTTCTTC. This gives the protein CASRVRSGGDNEQFF.

The V and J genes are TRBV3-1 and TRBJ2-7; D gene unclear. Germline V gene data show CDR1 as LGHDT and CDR2 as YNNKEL (reference sequence). This CDR3 contains 11 residues. Trimming cost V 3 bases and J 7 bases, with 7 bases left between them. CDR3 DNA: TGTGCCAGCAGCCACTATAAGGAGCAGTACTTC. This codes for CASSHYKEQYF.